The 7 T cell receptor beta chains below come from one sample, sequenced in a study of early T cells in non-severe SARS-CoV-2 infection. TCRdb passed the 5' RACE reads through MiXCR, listing each CDR3 protein once. The sample holds approximately 64,000 distinct CDR3 sequences, 20% to 25% seen once. Sequencing was performed on whole blood, taken at baseline. These receptors originate from an adult who was a healthcare worker with PCR-confirmed SARS-CoV-2 infection or an uninfected control (not recorded which).

This clonotype has a handful of counts. CDR3 region: CASTLRTGGEKLFF. Written as DNA, the CDR3 is TGTGCCAGCACCCTCCGGACAGGGGGTGAAAAACTGTTTTTT. V gene TRBV21-1 combines with J gene TRBJ1-4; the table calls TRBD1, which could not be checked here. TRBV21-1 is an annotated pseudogene. The CDR3 covers 14 residues.

The CDR3 here is CASSWSRDTEAFF. The CDR3 DNA reads TGTGCCAGCAGCTGGAGCAGGGACACTGAAGCTTTCTTT. The J gene is TRBJ1-1, the V gene TRBV7-2; D possibly corresponds to TRBD1 (5 bases). The CDR3 runs to 13 residues. Trimming took 4 bases from V and 3 from J, leaving 9 bases between them. Germline V gives CDR1 SGHTA, CDR2 FQGNSA.

This clonotype was counted many times. The chain recombines TRBV9 with TRBJ1-5; perhaps TRBD1 as D (5 bases). The germline V gene encodes CDR1 SGDLS and CDR2 YYNGEE. There are 14 residues in the CDR3. Trimming stripped 0 bases from V and 6 bases from J, with 10 bases between. The CDR3 spells CASSVGQGTQPQHF. As DNA, the CDR3 is TGTGCCAGCAGCGTAGGGCAGGGTACTCAGCCCCAGCATTTT. Combining the CDR3 with reference TRBV9 and TRBJ1-5 gives the whole variable domain DSGVTQTPKHLITATGQRVTLRCSPRSGDLSVYWYQQSLDQGLQFLIQYYNGEERAKGNILERFSAQQFPDLHSELNLSSLELGDSALYFCASSVGQGTQPQHFGDGTRLSIL.

This chain uses TRBV20-1 with TRBJ1-5, with a possible D match to TRBD1 (6 bases). Trimming pared 3 bases from V and 5 bases from J, leaving 20 bases between. The CDR3 is 16 amino acids. The germline CDR1 and CDR2 sequences are DFQATT and SNEGSKA (reference sequence). The CDR3 region has the DNA TGCAGTGCTAGCCCATGGGGGCCCGGGGTGGATCAGCCCCAGCATTTT. Translating gives CSASPWGPGVDQPQHF.

This chain joins TRBV11-2 and TRBJ2-1; perhaps TRBD2 as D (6 bases). There are 15 residues in the CDR3. Germline CDR1 and CDR2: SGHAT and FQNNGV. V lost 5 bases to trimming and J lost 7 bases, with 18 bases between them. The chain's CDR3 is CASSPGVSPLNEQFF. Here the CDR3 DNA reads TGTGCCAGCAGCCCGGGGGTTAGCCCCCTGAATGAGCAGTTCTTC.

This clonotype was observed a few times. The V call is TRBV7-9, the J call TRBJ1-1, with D unclear. Trimming cost V 1 base and J 5 bases, with 5 bases left between them. The germline CDR1 and CDR2 sequences are SEHNR and FQNEAQ (reference sequence). The CDR3 contains 12 residues. The CDR3 DNA sequence: TGTGCCAGCAGCTTAGGGTGGACTGAAGCTTTCTTT. This sequence encodes CASSLGWTEAFF. Full variable domain (rest looked up from reference TRBV7-9 and TRBJ1-1): DTGVSQNPRHKITKRGQNVTFRCDPISEHNRLYWYRQTLGQGPEFLTYFQNEAQLEKSRLLSDRFSAERPKGSFSTLEIQRTEQGDSAMYLCASSLGWTEAFFGQGTRLTVV.

This clonotype was observed a few times. The V and J genes are TRBV12-3 or TRBV12-4 and TRBJ2-1, with 7 nucleotides matching TRBD1. The CDR3 is 12 amino acids. Trimming removed 6 bases from V and 15 bases from J; junction bases left unmatched: 11. DNA for the CDR3: TGTGCCAGCAGCCGGGACAGCACCTCAATGTTCTTC. This translates into CASSRDSTSMFF.